Listed below are T cell receptor beta chains from one sample, sequenced in a study of lymphopenia after photon versus proton radiotherapy. The protocol was immunoSEQ multiplex PCR, while the TCRdb copy is restricted to in-frame clones and leaves out a portion. The table has roughly 150,000 clones, approximately 90% seen once. The sequencing here drew on peripheral blood, taken from a patient treated with photon-based radiotherapy. All receptors come from a man in his forties or fifties with gastric cancer. Each CDR3 is given with its conserved first and last residue. A D gene is named only where the DNA matches it firmly. Clone size is given for some rows only: seen once, a few or many times, or a class if the clone is expanded.

CDR3nt: TGTGCCAGTAGTATAGCGGGAGGGAACGTAAATGAGCAGTTCTTC
CDR3aa: CASSIAGGNVNEQFF
d_gene: TRBD2
j_gene: TRBJ2-1
v_gene: TRBV19
abundance: NA

CDR3nt: TGTGCCAGCAGCGTAGTAAGCCGCACACCAGATACGCAGTATTTT
CDR3aa: CASSVVSRTPDTQYF
d_gene: NA
j_gene: TRBJ2-3
v_gene: TRBV9
abundance: NA

CDR3nt: TGTGCCAGCAGTCCGTGGACCCTTTGGGAGCAGTACTTC
CDR3aa: CASSPWTLWEQYF
d_gene: NA
j_gene: TRBJ2-7
v_gene: TRBV6-6
abundance: few

CDR3nt: TGTGCCAGCCCGACCGGGGAGCAGTACTTC
CDR3aa: CASPTGEQYF
d_gene: NA
j_gene: TRBJ2-7
v_gene: TRBV27
abundance: NA

CDR3nt: TGTGCCAGCAGCAAAAGGGGGACTAGAACAGATACGCAGTATTTT
CDR3aa: CASSKRGTRTDTQYF
d_gene: NA
j_gene: TRBJ2-3
v_gene: TRBV21-1
abundance: NA

CDR3nt: TGCGCCAGCAGCTTGGAGTCCAGCTACAATGAGCAGTTCTTC
CDR3aa: CASSLESSYNEQFF
d_gene: NA
j_gene: TRBJ2-1
v_gene: TRBV5-1
abundance: NA

CDR3nt: TGTGCCAGCAGTGACCGGATCGGGTCCTACGAGCAGTACTTC
CDR3aa: CASSDRIGSYEQYF
d_gene: NA
j_gene: TRBJ2-7
v_gene: TRBV2
abundance: NA

CDR3nt: TGTGCCAGCAGTTCGGGGGGCTATGGAGATACGCAGTATTTT
CDR3aa: CASSSGGYGDTQYF
d_gene: NA
j_gene: TRBJ2-3
v_gene: TRBV28
abundance: NA

CDR3nt: TGTGCCAGCAGCGTAGGGCTAGCGCACTCCTACAATGAGCAGTTCTTC
CDR3aa: CASSVGLAHSYNEQFF
d_gene: NA
j_gene: TRBJ2-1
v_gene: TRBV9
abundance: NA

CDR3nt: TGCGCCAGCAGCCAATACACGGGCACCGGGGAGCTGTTTTTT
CDR3aa: CASSQYTGTGELFF
d_gene: NA
j_gene: TRBJ2-2
v_gene: TRBV4-1
abundance: NA

CDR3nt: TGTGCCAGCAGCAAAGCGCAATGTAGGACTAGCGGGGGAGAGATCTACGAGCAGTACTTC
CDR3aa: CASSKAQCRTSGGEIYEQYF
d_gene: NA
j_gene: TRBJ2-7
v_gene: TRBV21-1
abundance: NA

CDR3nt: TGTGCCAGTAGTATGGGGCAGGCATCTAGCACAGATACGCAGTATTTT
CDR3aa: CASSMGQASSTDTQYF
d_gene: NA
j_gene: TRBJ2-3
v_gene: TRBV19
abundance: NA

CDR3nt: TGCGCCAGCAGCTTGGACTTTGGGACCAAAAACATTCAGTACTTC
CDR3aa: CASSLDFGTKNIQYF
d_gene: NA
j_gene: TRBJ2-4
v_gene: TRBV5-1
abundance: NA

CDR3nt: TGTGCCAGCAAGCACGCGAACACCGGGGAGCTGTTTTTT
CDR3aa: CASKHANTGELFF
d_gene: NA
j_gene: TRBJ2-2
v_gene: TRBV28
abundance: NA

CDR3nt: TGCGCCAGCAGCCAAGATCTGGTGTTGGGCACAGATACGCAGTATTTT
CDR3aa: CASSQDLVLGTDTQYF
d_gene: NA
j_gene: TRBJ2-3
v_gene: TRBV4-3
abundance: NA

CDR3nt: TGTGCCACCAGCACACTAAACAATGAGCAGTTCTTC
CDR3aa: CATSTLNNEQFF
d_gene: NA
j_gene: TRBJ2-1
v_gene: TRBV15
abundance: NA

CDR3nt: TGTGCCAGCAGCTCGAGTGGGACTAGCACAGATACGCAGTATTTT
CDR3aa: CASSSSGTSTDTQYF
d_gene: NA
j_gene: TRBJ2-3
v_gene: TRBV7-2
abundance: NA

CDR3nt: TGTGCCTGGAGTGGTCGGCTCGGGACAGGGGTCTACGAGCAGTACTTC
CDR3aa: CAWSGRLGTGVYEQYF
d_gene: TRBD1
j_gene: TRBJ2-7
v_gene: TRBV30
abundance: NA

CDR3nt: TGTGCCAGCAGCTTATCGGGTCTACTCTCCTACGAGCAGTACTTC
CDR3aa: CASSLSGLLSYEQYF
d_gene: NA
j_gene: TRBJ2-7
v_gene: TRBV7-2
abundance: NA

CDR3nt: TGTGCCAGCAGCTTGACTAGCGGGAGGGCCGATACGCAGTATTTT
CDR3aa: CASSLTSGRADTQYF
d_gene: TRBD2
j_gene: TRBJ2-3
v_gene: TRBV5-4
abundance: few

CDR3nt: TGCGCCAGCAGCTTGGCCACAGGAAACCCCGGGGAGCTGTTTTTT
CDR3aa: CASSLATGNPGELFF
d_gene: NA
j_gene: TRBJ2-2
v_gene: TRBV5-1
abundance: NA

CDR3nt: TGCGCCAGCAGCTCTACCGCGGGGAGCACAGATACGCAGTATTTT
CDR3aa: CASSSTAGSTDTQYF
d_gene: NA
j_gene: TRBJ2-3
v_gene: TRBV5-1
abundance: once

CDR3nt: TGTGCCAGCAGCGTAGCGACAGCTAGCACAGATACGCAGTATTTT
CDR3aa: CASSVATASTDTQYF
d_gene: NA
j_gene: TRBJ2-3
v_gene: TRBV9
abundance: NA

CDR3nt: TGTGCCAGCAGTTCGCAGGGGGCCGGTAATGAAAAACTGTTTTTT
CDR3aa: CASSSQGAGNEKLFF
d_gene: TRBD1
j_gene: TRBJ1-4
v_gene: TRBV28
abundance: NA

CDR3nt: TGCAGCGTCCAGCAGGGTCGAAACTATGGCTACACCTTC
CDR3aa: CSVQQGRNYGYTF
d_gene: NA
j_gene: TRBJ1-2
v_gene: TRBV29-1
abundance: NA

CDR3nt: TGTGCCAGCAGCCCGCCCCTGCTGGGGTTTAGCACAGATACGCAGTATTTT
CDR3aa: CASSPPLLGFSTDTQYF
d_gene: NA
j_gene: TRBJ2-3
v_gene: TRBV14
abundance: NA

CDR3nt: TGTGCCAGCAGCTTAGGGGGGGCCAGCAATCAGCCCCAGCATTTT
CDR3aa: CASSLGGASNQPQHF
d_gene: NA
j_gene: TRBJ1-5
v_gene: TRBV7-2
abundance: NA